Following are 14 T cell receptor beta chains from one sample sequenced in a study of early T cells in non-severe SARS-CoV-2 infection. MiXCR was run by TCRdb on the 5' RACE reads, yielding one entry per CDR3 protein. Among about 47,000 distinct CDR3 sequences, about 10% were seen once, and the ten largest hold under 15%. The specimen was whole blood. These receptors were collected from an adult who was a healthcare worker with PCR-confirmed SARS-CoV-2 infection or an uninfected control (not recorded which).

This clonotype showed up many times. V and J are TRBV29-1 and TRBJ1-5; weak D call: TRBD1 (6 bases). This CDR3 contains 13 residues. In germline, CDR1 is SQVTM, CDR2 ANQGSEA. Trimming left V 8 bases short and J 5 bases short, with 16 bases between. CDR3 in amino acids: CSFKGGRDQPQHF. In nucleotides, the CDR3 is TGCAGCTTCAAGGGGGGGCGGGATCAGCCCCAGCATTTT.

The V call is TRBV21-1, the J call TRBJ2-3; the D segment call TRBD2 is taken from the table without a DNA check. TRBV21-1 is an annotated pseudogene. The length of the CDR3 is 18 residues. The chain's CDR3 is CASSNGTSGMVETDTQYF. The CDR3 bases are TGTGCCAGCAGCAACGGGACTAGCGGAATGGTTGAGACAGATACGCAGTATTTT.

Only a few counts were recorded for this clonotype. The rearrangement links TRBV6-2 or TRBV6-3 to TRBJ2-1, with 8 bases lining up with TRBD2. The ends lost 3 bases at V and 8 bases at J; junction bases unmatched: 6. Germline lookup yields CDR1 MNHEY and CDR2 SVGEGT. The CDR3 sequence is 14 residues long. CDR3 nucleotide sequence: TGTGCCAGCAGTTATACGGGGGGGCCCGATGAGCAGTTCTTC. It translates to CASSYTGGPDEQFF.

The V and J genes are TRBV6-6 and TRBJ2-2; D remains ambiguous. This CDR3 region has 14 residues. Trimming shortened V by 0 bases and J by 6 bases, and 8 bases separated the two germline ends. CDR1 is MNHNY and CDR2 is SVGAGI in the germline V gene (reference sequence). CDR3 sequence reads: CASSYSRTAGELFF. DNA for the CDR3: TGTGCCAGCAGTTACTCGAGAACCGCCGGGGAGCTGTTTTTT.

This clonotype has at least ten counts. V and J are TRBV12-3 or TRBV12-4 and TRBJ1-4; 9 nucleotides align to TRBD1. V was clipped by 6 bases and J by 8 bases; unmatched bases: 7. The CDR3 is 14 residues long. CDR3 in DNA: TGTGCCAGCAGCAAAACAGGGGGCGAGGAAAAACTGTTTTTT. This sequence encodes CASSKTGGEEKLFF.

This clonotype occurred a few times. The rearrangement uses TRBV7-8 and TRBJ2-5; D might be TRBD1 (5 bases). CDR3 length equals 14 residues. Germline V gene sequence: CDR1 SGHVS, CDR2 FQNEAQ. Trimming removed 5 bases from V and 4 bases from J, with 14 bases in between. CDR3 loop: CASSTLDISETQYF. In DNA form, the CDR3 reads TGTGCCAGCAGCACCTTGGACATTTCAGAGACCCAGTACTTC.

Concerning this clonotype itself: Compared with germline, one end of the junction differs, possibly owing to a read error. The rearrangement joins TRBV5-1 to TRBJ1-1; tentative D call: TRBD1 (5 bases). This CDR3 contains 14 residues. Germline V CDR1 and CDR2: SGHRS, YFSETQ. The CDR3 nucleotides read TGCGCCAGCAGCCATCCCCCAGGGAACACTGAAGTTTTCTTT. This sequence encodes CASSHPPGNTEVFF. The variable domain in full, completed from reference TRBV5-1 and TRBJ1-1, reads KAGVTQTPRYLIKTRGQQVTLSCSPISGHRSVSWYQQTPGQGLQFLFEYFSETQRNKGNFPGRFSGRQFSNSRSEMNVSTLELGDSALYLCASSHPPGNTEVFFGQGTRLTVV.

The table lists this clonotype with a few counts. V usage is TRBV20-1 and J usage is TRBJ1-1, with D uncertain. CDR1 is DFQATT, CDR2 SNEGSKA, per germline (reference sequence). Deletions cut 2 bases from V and 4 bases from J, with 11 bases between. The CDR3 consists of 13 residues. CDR3 in amino acids: CSARRTVATEAFF. Here the CDR3 DNA reads TGCAGTGCTAGACGGACGGTGGCCACTGAAGCTTTCTTT.

This clonotype came up a few times. The rearrangement links TRBV20-1 to TRBJ2-7; a weak D match, TRBD2 (5 bases). CDR1 and CDR2 (germline): DFQATT, SNEGSKA (reference sequence). The CDR3 has 12 amino acids. V was clipped by 0 bases and J by 2 bases, with 5 bases between them. Written as DNA, the CDR3 is TGCAGTGCTAGAGAACTAGCCTACGAGCAGTACTTC. Amino acid sequence: CSARELAYEQYF.

This clonotype was detected a few times. The chain carries TRBV3-1 and TRBJ1-2, with 9 bases aligning to TRBD1. This CDR3 contains 13 residues. Germline V gene sequence: CDR1 LGHDT, CDR2 YNNKEL (reference sequence). V lost 6 bases to trimming and J lost 6 bases; unmatched junction nucleotides: 5. The CDR3 sequence is CASRQGQGNGYTF. The CDR3 DNA reads TGTGCCAGCAGACAGGGACAGGGCAATGGCTACACCTTC. The variable domain in full, with the rest retrieved from reference TRBV3-1 and TRBJ1-2, is DTAVSQTPKYLVTQMGNDKSIKCEQNLGHDTMYWYKQDSKKFLKIMFSYNNKELIINETVPNRFSPKSPDKAHLNLHINSLELGDSAVYFCASRQGQGNGYTFGSGTRLTVV.

This clonotype was observed once. Just one base apart from a much larger clone, this may be a read error. This sequence joins TRBV19 and TRBJ2-6; the D is unclear. CDR3 length equals 16 residues. Germline V lookup: CDR1 LNHDA, CDR2 SQIVND (reference sequence). The CDR3 reads CTSSTNTDSGANVLTF. The CDR3 DNA reads as TGTACCAGTAGTACGAACACAGACTCTGGGGCCAACGTCCTGACTTTC.

The chain uses TRBV2 and TRBJ1-1; D unclear. Germline V gives CDR1 SNHLY, CDR2 FYNNEI. With 9 bases removed from V and 5 bases from J, the gap between germline ends came to 13 bases. The CDR3 is made up of 12 amino acids. CDR3 coding DNA: TGTGCCAGTGTGGGAGGTTTTACTGAAGCTTTCTTT. This codes for CASVGGFTEAFF.

This clonotype was counted at least ten times. V is TRBV7-2 and J is TRBJ1-5, with no clear D. Trimming removed 1 base at V and 5 bases at J, with 6 bases between. CDR1 is SGHTA and CDR2 is FQGNSA in the germline V gene. CDR3 length equals 13 residues. The CDR3 loop reads CASSLVGDQPQHF. In DNA, the CDR3 is TGTGCCAGCAGCTTAGTGGGAGATCAGCCCCAGCATTTT.

This clonotype was found a few times. This chain uses TRBV3-1 with TRBJ2-5; TRBD2 aligns across 7 bases. The CDR3 totals 17 residues. Germline V gene sequence: CDR1 LGHDT, CDR2 YNNKEL (reference sequence). J lost 5 bases, V lost 3 bases, and 15 bases had no gene match. Written as DNA, the CDR3 is TGTGCCAGCAGCCATCCTCCCCAACGGGGAGCGGGGGAGACCCAGTACTTC. Translating gives CASSHPPQRGAGETQYF.